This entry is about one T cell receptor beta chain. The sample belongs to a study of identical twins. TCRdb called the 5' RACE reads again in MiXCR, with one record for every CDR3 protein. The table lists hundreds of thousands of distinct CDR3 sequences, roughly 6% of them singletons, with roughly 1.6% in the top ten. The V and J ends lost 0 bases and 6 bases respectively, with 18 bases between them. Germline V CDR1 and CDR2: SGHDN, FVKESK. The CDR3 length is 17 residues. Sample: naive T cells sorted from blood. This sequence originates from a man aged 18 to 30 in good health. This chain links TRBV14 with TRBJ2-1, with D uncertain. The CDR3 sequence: CASSQDLMEALSNEQFF. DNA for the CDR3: TGTGCCAGCAGCCAAGATTTGATGGAAGCTCTTTCCAATGAGCAGTTCTTC.